This passage covers 18 T cell receptor beta chains from one sample sequenced in a study of T cell repertoires in cytomegalovirus infection. Using its own MiXCR run on the reads, TCRdb lists one record per CDR3 protein. In the table there are more than 150,000 distinct CDR3 sequences, approximately 19% of which are singletons. The sequenced sample consisted of PBMCs. These receptors all come from a human donor in good health (CMV status not recorded). Some clones in this sample may be carry-over from other donors' samples.

In this sample, this clonotype turned up a few times. The chain combines TRBV7-9 with TRBJ2-1; D might be TRBD2 (5 bases). The germline CDR1 and CDR2 sequences are SEHNR and FQNEAQ (reference sequence). The CDR3 consists of 14 residues. Deletions cut 4 bases from V and 5 bases from J, with 12 bases between. The CDR3 bases are TGTGCCAGCAGCTCGGGAAACCCTAACAATGAGCAGTTCTTC. Protein sequence: CASSSGNPNNEQFF.

This clonotype was seen more than once but under ten times. J is TRBJ1-5 and V is TRBV7-4, with D possibly being TRBD1 (6 bases). The germline V gene has CDR1 SGHVT and CDR2 SQSDAQ. Deletions cut 1 base from V and 5 bases from J, with 9 bases between. The CDR3 loop spans 14 amino acids. CDR3 region: CASSLGGGDQPQHF. CDR3 nucleotide sequence: TGTGCCAGCAGCTTAGGAGGGGGGGATCAGCCCCAGCATTTT.

The J gene is TRBJ2-3, the V gene TRBV20-1; 10 nucleotides align to TRBD2. The J segment lost 7 bases and the V segment lost 1 base, leaving 11 bases of the junction unmatched. The germline gives CDR1 DFQATT, CDR2 SNEGSKA (reference sequence). The CDR3 is 16 amino acids. The CDR3 loop is CSARAHLAGVDYTQYF. For the CDR3, the DNA is TGCAGTGCTAGAGCCCATCTAGCGGGGGTAGATTATACGCAGTATTTT.

In this sample, this clonotype turned up a few times. This chain joins TRBV12-3 or TRBV12-4 and TRBJ1-1, with TRBD1 as a possible D gene (5 bases). Trimming cost V 8 bases and J 5 bases, with 15 bases left between them. This CDR3 spans 13 amino acids. The DNA for the CDR3 is TGTGCCAGCTCGCGGACGTGGGGGACTGAAGCTTTCTTT. As protein: CASSRTWGTEAFF.

This clonotype showed up just a few times. The chain couples TRBV28 to TRBJ2-5; unclear D gene. The germline CDR1 and CDR2 sequences are MDHEN and SYDVKM. V was clipped by 5 bases and J by 4 bases, with 17 bases between them. The length of the CDR3 is 15 residues. Here the CDR3 reads CASSGYLRRGETQYF. The CDR3, as DNA: TGTGCCAGCAGTGGCTACCTCCGACGCGGAGAGACCCAGTACTTC.

This clonotype showed up many times. The V and J genes are TRBV6-2 or TRBV6-3 and TRBJ2-7; 8 positions match TRBD2. V shed 6 bases, J shed 7 bases, and the junction held 8 bases outside the gene matches. This CDR3 has 13 amino acids. Germline V gives CDR1 MNHEY, CDR2 SVGEGT. The CDR3 sequence: CASRRGLAGEQYF. The DNA for the CDR3 is TGTGCCAGCAGACGGGGCTTAGCGGGGGAGCAGTACTTC.

This clonotype was seen more than once but under ten times. The V and J genes are TRBV5-5 and TRBJ2-3; no clear D gene. Germline CDR1 is SGHKS and CDR2 is YYEKEE (reference sequence). The germline V and J ends were trimmed by 5 bases and 6 bases, with 16 bases remaining between them. The CDR3 is made up of 14 amino acids. For the CDR3, the DNA is TGTGCCAGCAGTACCAATTTCTATACGGATACGCAGTATTTT. This gives the protein CASSTNFYTDTQYF.

This clonotype was counted a few times. CDR3: CASSLMGYEQFF. As DNA, the CDR3 is TGCGCCAGCAGCTTGATGGGGTATGAGCAGTTCTTC. The rearrangement joins TRBV5-1 to TRBJ2-1; D is uncertain. Germline values: CDR1 SGHRS, CDR2 YFSETQ. The CDR3 length is 12 residues. Between the trimmed V and J ends, which lost 1 base and 8 bases, there was a span of 7 bases.

There are many counts of this clonotype. The chain couples TRBV6-1 to TRBJ2-7, with 10 bases matching TRBD2. Germline assignment: CDR1 MNHNS and CDR2 SASEGT. With 6 bases clipped from V and 5 bases from J, the junction kept 7 bases outside the gene matches. This CDR3 is built from 14 residues. The CDR3 reads CASRGAGGPNEQYF. The CDR3 coding sequence is TGTGCCAGCAGAGGAGCGGGGGGGCCCAACGAGCAGTACTTC.

In regard to this clonotype: This may be a read error, as it is one base from a much larger clone. This chain uses TRBV2 with TRBJ1-4; D gene uncertain. The CDR3 is 13 residues long. The germline gives CDR1 SNHLY, CDR2 FYNNEI. CDR3 residues: CASRTRQNEKLIF. Written as DNA, the CDR3 is TGTGCCAGCAGGACAAGGCAGAACGAAAAACTGATTTTT.

Only a few counts were recorded for this clonotype. The rearrangement links TRBV10-3 to TRBJ2-1, with 11 bases aligning to TRBD2. Trimming took 9 bases from V and 4 from J; bases not matched to a gene: 2. Germline CDR1 is ENHRY and CDR2 is SYGVKD. The CDR3 is 13 residues long. CDR3 nucleotide sequence: TGTGCCATTTCTAGCGGGGGGTACAATGAGCAGTTCTTC. This gives the protein CAISSGGYNEQFF.

This clonotype was counted at least ten times. The chain has TRBV7-6 and TRBJ2-7; no clear D gene. Trimming left V 4 bases short and J 1 base short, with 17 bases between. The CDR3 extends over 16 amino acids. CDR1 is SGHVS and CDR2 is FNYEAQ in the germline V gene. CDR3 region: CASSSFETTGSYEQYF. The CDR3 DNA reads TGTGCCAGCAGCTCTTTTGAAACCACTGGGTCCTACGAGCAGTACTTC.

This clonotype was picked up a small number of times. The genes are TRBV7-9 and TRBJ2-7; D gene ambiguous. With 4 bases removed from V and 2 bases from J, the gap between germline ends came to 15 bases. This CDR3 contains 15 residues. Germline-derived CDR1 and CDR2 are SEHNR and FQNEAQ (reference sequence). The DNA for the CDR3 is TGTGCCAGCAGCTCTCCTCGGGTGGTCCCCTACGAGCAGTACTTC. Its protein is CASSSPRVVPYEQYF.

This clonotype was detected many times. The chain's CDR3 is CASSLQGRYGYTF. CDR3 coding DNA: TGTGCCAGCAGCCTTCAGGGCCGCTATGGCTACACCTTC. The chain has TRBV12-3 or TRBV12-4 and TRBJ1-2; maybe TRBD1 (5 bases). Between the trimmed V and J ends, which lost 6 bases and 4 bases, there was a span of 12 bases. The CDR3 runs 13 residues.

CDR3 residues: CASSEGPLQETQYF. The CDR3 nucleotides read TGTGCCAGCAGTGAAGGCCCCCTACAAGAGACCCAGTACTTC. The chain couples TRBV6-1 to TRBJ2-5; D unclear. V was cut by 1 base and J by 2 bases, with 8 bases left in between. CDR1 MNHNS and CDR2 SASEGT come from the germline V gene. CDR3 length equals 14 residues.

This sequence joins TRBV12-3 or TRBV12-4 and TRBJ2-7; D is unresolved. This CDR3 spans 13 amino acids. Trimming stripped 6 bases from V and 1 base from J, with 10 bases between. This chain's CDR3 is CASRLAQSYEQYF. The CDR3 nucleotides read TGTGCCAGCAGATTGGCCCAATCCTACGAGCAGTACTTC.

The table lists this clonotype with many counts. The chain is built from TRBV20-1 and TRBJ2-1, with D perhaps matching TRBD2 (6 bases). Trimming stripped 3 bases from V and 0 bases from J, with 21 bases between. The CDR3 spans 18 residues. Germline loops: CDR1 DFQATT, CDR2 SNEGSKA (reference sequence). CDR3 DNA sequence: TGCAGTGCTAGTTCCTTCCGGGGGAGGCCTAGCTCCTACAATGAGCAGTTCTTC. Protein sequence: CSASSFRGRPSSYNEQFF.

Points on this clonotype: Sequence at one end of the junction differs from germline and may be a read error. The chain has TRBV7-6 and TRBJ2-5; D is possibly TRBD2 (6 bases). This CDR3 has 13 residues. The V gene's germline CDR1 is SGHVS and CDR2 FNYEAQ. The CDR3 loop is CASSSGGVETQYF. The CDR3 nucleotides read TGTGCTAGCAGCTCCGGAGGGGTCGAGACCCAGTACTTC.